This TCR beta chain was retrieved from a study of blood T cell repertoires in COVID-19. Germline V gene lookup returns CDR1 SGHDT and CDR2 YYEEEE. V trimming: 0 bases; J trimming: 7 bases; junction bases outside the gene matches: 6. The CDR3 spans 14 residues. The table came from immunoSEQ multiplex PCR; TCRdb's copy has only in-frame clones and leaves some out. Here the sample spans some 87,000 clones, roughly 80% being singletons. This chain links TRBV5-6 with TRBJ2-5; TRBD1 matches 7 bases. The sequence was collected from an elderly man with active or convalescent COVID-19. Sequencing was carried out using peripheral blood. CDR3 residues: CASSLDRGLGTQYF. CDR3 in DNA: TGTGCCAGCAGCTTGGATAGGGGGCTGGGGACCCAGTACTTC.